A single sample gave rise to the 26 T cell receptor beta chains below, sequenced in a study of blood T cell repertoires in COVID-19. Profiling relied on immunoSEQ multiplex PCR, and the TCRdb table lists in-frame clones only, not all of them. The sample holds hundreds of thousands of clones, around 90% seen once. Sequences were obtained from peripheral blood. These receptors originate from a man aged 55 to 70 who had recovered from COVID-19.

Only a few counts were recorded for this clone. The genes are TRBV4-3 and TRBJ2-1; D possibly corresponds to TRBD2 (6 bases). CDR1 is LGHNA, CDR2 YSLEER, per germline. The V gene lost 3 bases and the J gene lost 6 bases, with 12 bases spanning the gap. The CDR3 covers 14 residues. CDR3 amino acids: CASSQGRLSNEQFF. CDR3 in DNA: TGCGCCAGCAGCCAGGGGAGGCTCTCCAATGAGCAGTTCTTC.

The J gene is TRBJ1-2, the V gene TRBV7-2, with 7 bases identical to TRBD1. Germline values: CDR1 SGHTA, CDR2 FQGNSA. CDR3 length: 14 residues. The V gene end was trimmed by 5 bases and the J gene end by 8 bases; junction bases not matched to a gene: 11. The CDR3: CASSILQGTEGYTF. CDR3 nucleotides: TGTGCCAGCAGCATACTACAGGGGACGGAGGGCTACACCTTC.

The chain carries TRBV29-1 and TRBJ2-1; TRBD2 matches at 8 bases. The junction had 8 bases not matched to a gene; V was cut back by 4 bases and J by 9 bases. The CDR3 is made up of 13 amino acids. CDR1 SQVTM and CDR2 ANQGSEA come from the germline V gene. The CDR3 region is CSVGRRGASEQFF. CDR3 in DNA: TGCAGCGTTGGTCGGCGGGGGGCCAGTGAGCAGTTCTTC.

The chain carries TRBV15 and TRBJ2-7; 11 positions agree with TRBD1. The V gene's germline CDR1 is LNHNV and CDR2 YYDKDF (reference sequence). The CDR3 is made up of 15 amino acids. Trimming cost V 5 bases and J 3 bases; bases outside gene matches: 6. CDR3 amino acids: CATSARTGGFYEQYF. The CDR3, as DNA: TGTGCCACCAGCGCCCGGACAGGGGGCTTCTACGAGCAGTACTTC.

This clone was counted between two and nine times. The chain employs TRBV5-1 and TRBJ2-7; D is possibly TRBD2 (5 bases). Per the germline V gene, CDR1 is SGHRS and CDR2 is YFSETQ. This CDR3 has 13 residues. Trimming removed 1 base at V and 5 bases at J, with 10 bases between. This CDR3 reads CASSLRGRNEQYF. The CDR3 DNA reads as TGCGCCAGCAGCTTGCGGGGAAGAAACGAGCAGTACTTC.

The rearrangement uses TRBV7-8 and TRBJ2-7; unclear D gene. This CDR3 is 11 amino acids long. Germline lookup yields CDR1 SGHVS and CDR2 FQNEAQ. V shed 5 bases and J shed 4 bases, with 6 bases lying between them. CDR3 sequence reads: CASSVTYEQYF. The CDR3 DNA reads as TGTGCCAGCAGCGTTACATACGAGCAGTACTTC.

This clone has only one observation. The CDR3 protein is CASSPGTGGLNTEAFF. DNA for the CDR3: TGTGCCAGCTCCCCTGGGACAGGAGGGTTGAACACTGAAGCTTTCTTT. The rearrangement joins TRBV18 to TRBJ1-1; 8 positions agree with TRBD1. The CDR3 spans 16 residues. The ends lost 6 bases at V and 0 bases at J; junction bases unmatched: 9. CDR1 is KGHSH, CDR2 LQKENI, per germline.

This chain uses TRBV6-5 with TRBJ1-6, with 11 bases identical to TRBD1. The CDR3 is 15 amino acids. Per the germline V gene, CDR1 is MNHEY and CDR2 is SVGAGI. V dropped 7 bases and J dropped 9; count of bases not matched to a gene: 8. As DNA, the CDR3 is TGTGCCAGCAACCAGGGACAGGGGGGAAGTTCACCCCTCCACTTT. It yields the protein CASNQGQGGSSPLHF.

The CDR3 loop reads CSASTPGRGQFF. In nucleotides, the CDR3 is TGCAGTGCTAGTACCCCAGGGCGTGGGCAGTTCTTC. The chain couples TRBV20-1 to TRBJ2-1, with TRBD1 as a possible D gene (5 bases). Germline CDR1 and CDR2: DFQATT and SNEGSKA (reference sequence). Trimming cost V 3 bases and J 12 bases, with 15 bases left between them. The CDR3 is made up of 12 amino acids.

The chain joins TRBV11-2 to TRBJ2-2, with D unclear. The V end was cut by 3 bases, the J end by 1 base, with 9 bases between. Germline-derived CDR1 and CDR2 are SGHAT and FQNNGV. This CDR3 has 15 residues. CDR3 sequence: CASSFRQVNTGELFF. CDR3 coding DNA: TGTGCCAGCAGCTTTCGTCAGGTGAACACCGGGGAGCTGTTTTTT.

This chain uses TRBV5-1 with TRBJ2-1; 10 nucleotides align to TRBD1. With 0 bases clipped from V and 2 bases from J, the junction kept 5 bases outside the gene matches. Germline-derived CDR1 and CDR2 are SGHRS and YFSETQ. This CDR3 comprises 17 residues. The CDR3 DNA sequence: TGCGCCAGCAGCTTGGCCGCGACAGGGGGCACCTACAATGAGCAGTTCTTC. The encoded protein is CASSLAATGGTYNEQFF.

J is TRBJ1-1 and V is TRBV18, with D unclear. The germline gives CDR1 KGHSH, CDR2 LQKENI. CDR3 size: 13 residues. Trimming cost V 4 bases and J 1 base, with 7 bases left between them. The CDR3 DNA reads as TGTGCCAGCTCACTTACAGCGAACACTGAAGCTTTCTTT. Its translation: CASSLTANTEAFF.

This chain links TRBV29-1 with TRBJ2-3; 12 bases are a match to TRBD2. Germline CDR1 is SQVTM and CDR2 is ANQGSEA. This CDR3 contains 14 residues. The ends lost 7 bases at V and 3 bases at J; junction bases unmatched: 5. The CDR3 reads CSARLAGATDTQYF. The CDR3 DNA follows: TGCAGCGCCCGACTAGCGGGAGCGACAGATACGCAGTATTTT.

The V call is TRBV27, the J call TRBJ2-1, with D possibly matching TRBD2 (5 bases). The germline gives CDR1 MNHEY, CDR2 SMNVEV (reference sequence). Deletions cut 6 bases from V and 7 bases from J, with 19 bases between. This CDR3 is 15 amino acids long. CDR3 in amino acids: CASSLGFAERNEQFF. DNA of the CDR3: TGTGCCAGCAGCTTGGGTTTTGCGGAGCGGAATGAGCAGTTCTTC.

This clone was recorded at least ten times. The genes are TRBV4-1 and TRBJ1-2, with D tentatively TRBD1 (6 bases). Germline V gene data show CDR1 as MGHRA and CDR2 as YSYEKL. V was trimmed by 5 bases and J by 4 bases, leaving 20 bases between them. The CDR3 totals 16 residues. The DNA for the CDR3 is TGCGCCAGCAGCTCACCTGGGGGGGCGAGGAGCTATGGCTACACCTTC. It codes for CASSSPGGARSYGYTF.

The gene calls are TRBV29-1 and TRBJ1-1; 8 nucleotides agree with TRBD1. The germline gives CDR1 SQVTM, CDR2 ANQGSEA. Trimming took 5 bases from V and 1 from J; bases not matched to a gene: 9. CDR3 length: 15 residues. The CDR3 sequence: CSVWDRTQPNTEAFF. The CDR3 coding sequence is TGCAGCGTTTGGGACAGGACTCAACCGAACACTGAAGCTTTCTTT.

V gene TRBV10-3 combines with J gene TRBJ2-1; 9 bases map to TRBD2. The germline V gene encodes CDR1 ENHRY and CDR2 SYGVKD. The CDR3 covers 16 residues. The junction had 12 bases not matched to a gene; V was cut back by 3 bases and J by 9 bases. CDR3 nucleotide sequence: TGTGCCATCAGTGATTTAAATAGCGGGAGTTTGAGTGAGCAGTTCTTC. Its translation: CAISDLNSGSLSEQFF.

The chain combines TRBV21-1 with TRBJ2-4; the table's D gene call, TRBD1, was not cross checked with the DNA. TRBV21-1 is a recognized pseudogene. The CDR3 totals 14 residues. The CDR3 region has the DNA TGTGCCAGCGGCCGCGGACAGGGGGAAGACATTCAGTACTTC. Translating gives CASGRGQGEDIQYF.

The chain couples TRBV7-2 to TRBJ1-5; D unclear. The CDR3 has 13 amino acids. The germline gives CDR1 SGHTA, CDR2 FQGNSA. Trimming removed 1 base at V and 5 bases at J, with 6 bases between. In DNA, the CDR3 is TGTGCCAGCAGCTTAGTCTTCGATCAGCCCCAGCATTTT. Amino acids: CASSLVFDQPQHF.

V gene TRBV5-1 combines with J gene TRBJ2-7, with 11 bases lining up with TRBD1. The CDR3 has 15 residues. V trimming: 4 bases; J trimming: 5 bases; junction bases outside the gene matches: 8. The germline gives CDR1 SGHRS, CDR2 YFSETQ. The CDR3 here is CASSPGTGGLHEQYF. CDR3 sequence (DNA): TGCGCCAGCAGCCCAGGGACAGGGGGATTACACGAGCAGTACTTC.

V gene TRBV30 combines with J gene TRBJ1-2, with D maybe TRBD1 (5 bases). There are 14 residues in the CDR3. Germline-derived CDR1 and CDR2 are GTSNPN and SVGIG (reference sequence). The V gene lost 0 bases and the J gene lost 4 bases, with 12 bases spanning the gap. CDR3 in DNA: TGTGCCTGGAGTGTACGGCAGGGCGGCTATGGCTACACCTTC. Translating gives CAWSVRQGGYGYTF.

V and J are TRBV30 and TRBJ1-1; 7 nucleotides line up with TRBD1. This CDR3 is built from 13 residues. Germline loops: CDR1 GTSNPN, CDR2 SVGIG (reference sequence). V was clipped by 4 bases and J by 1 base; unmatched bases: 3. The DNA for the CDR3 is TGTGCCTGGACGGGACAGAGGAACACTGAAGCTTTCTTT. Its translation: CAWTGQRNTEAFF.

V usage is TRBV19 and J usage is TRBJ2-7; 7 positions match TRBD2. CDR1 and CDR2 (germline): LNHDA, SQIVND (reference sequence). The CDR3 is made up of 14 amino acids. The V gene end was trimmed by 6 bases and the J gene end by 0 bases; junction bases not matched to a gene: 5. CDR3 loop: CASSTSASSYEQYF. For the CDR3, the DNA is TGTGCCAGTAGCACTAGCGCGAGCTCCTACGAGCAGTACTTC.

The CDR3, as DNA: TGTGCCAGCAGTTTAGGACAGGCGGAAAAACTGTTTTTT. It specifies CASSLGQAEKLFF. The chain uses TRBV12-3 or TRBV12-4 and TRBJ1-4; D might be TRBD1 (6 bases). With 1 base removed from V and 8 bases from J, the gap between germline ends came to 8 bases. The CDR3 is 13 amino acids.

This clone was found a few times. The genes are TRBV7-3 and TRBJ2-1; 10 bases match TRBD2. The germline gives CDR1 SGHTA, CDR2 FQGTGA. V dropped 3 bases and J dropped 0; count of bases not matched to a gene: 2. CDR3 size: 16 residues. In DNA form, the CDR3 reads TGTGCCAGCAGCTTCCAGCGGGGGGGCTCCTACAATGAGCAGTTCTTC. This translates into CASSFQRGGSYNEQFF. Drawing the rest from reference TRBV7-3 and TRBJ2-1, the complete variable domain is GAGVSQTPSNKVTEKGKYVELRCDPISGHTALYWYRQSLGQGPEFLIYFQGTGAADDSGLPNDRFFAVRPEGSVSTLKIQRTERGDSAVYLCASSFQRGGSYNEQFFGPGTRLTVL.

DNA for the CDR3: TGTGCCAGTAGTATGAGGGCAGCCGGAAACACCATATATTTT. Encoded protein: CASSMRAAGNTIYF. V and J are TRBV19 and TRBJ1-3; D uncertain. CDR1 is LNHDA and CDR2 is SQIVND in the germline V gene (reference sequence). Trimming stripped 3 bases from V and 4 bases from J, with 10 bases between. CDR3 length equals 14 residues.